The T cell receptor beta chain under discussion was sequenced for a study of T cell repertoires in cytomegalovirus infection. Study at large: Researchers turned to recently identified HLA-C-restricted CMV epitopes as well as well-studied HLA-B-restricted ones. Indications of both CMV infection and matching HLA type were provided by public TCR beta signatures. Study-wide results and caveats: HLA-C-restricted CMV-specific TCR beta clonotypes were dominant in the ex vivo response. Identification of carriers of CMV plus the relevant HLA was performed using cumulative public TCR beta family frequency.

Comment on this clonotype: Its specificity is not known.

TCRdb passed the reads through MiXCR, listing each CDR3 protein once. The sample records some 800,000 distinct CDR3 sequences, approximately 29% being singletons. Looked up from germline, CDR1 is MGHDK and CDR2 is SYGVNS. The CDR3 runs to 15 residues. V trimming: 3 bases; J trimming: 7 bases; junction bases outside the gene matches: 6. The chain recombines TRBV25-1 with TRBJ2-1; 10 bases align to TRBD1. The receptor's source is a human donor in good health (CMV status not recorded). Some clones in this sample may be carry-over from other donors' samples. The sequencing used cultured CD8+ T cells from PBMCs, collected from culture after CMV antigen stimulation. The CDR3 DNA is TGTGCCAGCAGTGAGGACAGGGGGACCCCTAATGAGCAGTTCTTC. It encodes CASSEDRGTPNEQFF. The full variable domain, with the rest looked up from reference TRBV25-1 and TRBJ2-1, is EADIYQTPRYLVIGTGKKITLECSQTMGHDKMYWYQQDPGMELHLIHYSYGVNSTEKGDLSSESTVSRIRTEHFPLTLESARPSHTSQYLCASSEDRGTPNEQFFGPGTRLTVL.